What follows are 2 T cell receptor beta chains derived from one specimen sequenced in a study of cytomegalovirus exposure and HLA in healthy donors. Vbeta (60) and Jbeta (13) primers were used in the PCR. Sequenced by immunoSEQ multiplex PCR; TCRdb stores in-frame clones only, minus some. The sample holds approximately 190,000 clones, roughly 87% seen once. Sequencing used PBMCs. The receptors here all came from a boy younger than 10 in good health and CMV-seronegative.

This clone was seen just once. The chain uses TRBV4-1 and TRBJ1-2; TRBD1 agrees at 10 bases. The germline gives CDR1 MGHRA, CDR2 YSYEKL. Germline trimming cut 0 bases from V and 3 bases from J; bases unmatched to any gene: 1. The CDR3 consists of 15 residues. CDR3 sequence reads: CASSQEGTGDYGYTF. CDR3 in DNA: TGCGCCAGCAGCCAAGAAGGGACAGGGGACTATGGCTACACCTTC.

This clone was counted once. This chain links TRBV7-7 with TRBJ2-2, with D perhaps TRBD2 (7 bases). Trimming left V 5 bases short and J 4 bases short, with 14 bases between. The CDR3 runs to 15 residues. Per the germline V gene, CDR1 is SSHAT and CDR2 is FNYEAQ (reference sequence). The CDR3 reads CASSPGRGATGELFF. The CDR3 DNA reads as TGTGCCAGCAGCCCCGGTCGGGGGGCCACCGGGGAGCTGTTTTTT.